The rows below give T cell receptor beta chains drawn from one sample of a study of cytomegalovirus exposure and HLA in healthy donors. Repertoires were generated with immunoSEQ multiplex PCR, while TCRdb's copy carries only in-frame clones and drops some. The sample shows roughly 120,000 clones, around nine tenths of them seen only once. Sequenced material: PBMCs. Receptors originate from a man aged 25 to 40 in good health and CMV-seronegative. The conserved cysteine and the conserved F or W are not part of the CDR3 here. Fields, in order: clone size, J gene, V gene, CDR3 protein. Expanded clones get a size class; other rows say once, few or many, or leave the size out.

clone_size: .
j_call: TRBJ2-2
v_call: TRBV5-4
cdr3_aa: ASSLLGGGGAAGELF

clone_size: .
j_call: TRBJ2-2
v_call: TRBV5-1
cdr3_aa: ASSPQGAGELF

clone_size: .
j_call: TRBJ1-2
v_call: TRBV7-3
cdr3_aa: ASSFDRGALSLNGYT

clone_size: .
j_call: TRBJ1-5
v_call: TRBV15
cdr3_aa: ATSRDLGTGADSNQPQH

clone_size: .
j_call: TRBJ2-7
v_call: TRBV7-6
cdr3_aa: ASSLSTVGVESGEQY

clone_size: .
j_call: TRBJ1-5
v_call: TRBV4-2
cdr3_aa: ASSRGVISSNQPQH

clone_size: .
j_call: TRBJ2-1
v_call: TRBV19
cdr3_aa: ASRLAGGVNNEQF

clone_size: once
j_call: TRBJ1-2
v_call: TRBV9
cdr3_aa: ASSTDRGLQYGYT

clone_size: .
j_call: TRBJ1-1
v_call: TRBV25-1
cdr3_aa: ASSGRAGAEAF

clone_size: .
j_call: TRBJ1-1
v_call: TRBV7-9
cdr3_aa: ASSLGGGSMNTEAF

clone_size: .
j_call: TRBJ1-2
v_call: TRBV29-1
cdr3_aa: SDDGNYGYT

clone_size: .
j_call: TRBJ1-6
v_call: TRBV5-1
cdr3_aa: ASRDRGTANSPLH

clone_size: .
j_call: TRBJ1-6
v_call: TRBV4-3
cdr3_aa: ASSRLTGSYSPLH

clone_size: few
j_call: TRBJ2-7
v_call: TRBV5-4
cdr3_aa: ASSLETRPYEQY

clone_size: .
j_call: TRBJ2-7
v_call: TRBV27
cdr3_aa: ASSLSAYTAGTGFDEQY

clone_size: .
j_call: TRBJ1-1
v_call: TRBV10-3
cdr3_aa: AISGPGGENLMNTEAF

clone_size: .
j_call: TRBJ1-5
v_call: TRBV6-1
cdr3_aa: ASGGGASGYQPQH

clone_size: .
j_call: TRBJ2-1
v_call: TRBV7-8
cdr3_aa: ASSWGLAGEGEQF

clone_size: .
j_call: TRBJ1-2
v_call: TRBV6-5
cdr3_aa: ASSYSSRWNYGYT

clone_size: .
j_call: TRBJ1-5
v_call: TRBV7-2
cdr3_aa: ASSSEGRVGNQPQH

clone_size: .
j_call: TRBJ2-7
v_call: TRBV5-1
cdr3_aa: ASRWQVSSYEQY

clone_size: .
j_call: TRBJ2-1
v_call: TRBV27
cdr3_aa: ASRLTGDNEQF

clone_size: .
j_call: TRBJ2-7
v_call: TRBV4-2
cdr3_aa: ASSPGLAGSYEQY

clone_size: few
j_call: TRBJ2-7
v_call: TRBV6-1
cdr3_aa: ASSDLGQGRYEQY

clone_size: .
j_call: TRBJ2-7
v_call: TRBV4-2
cdr3_aa: ASSRTSGDTSYEQY

clone_size: .
j_call: TRBJ2-7
v_call: TRBV11-2
cdr3_aa: ASSLVSGTYEQY

clone_size: .
j_call: TRBJ2-7
v_call: TRBV7-9
cdr3_aa: ASSSGRGAWYEQY

clone_size: .
j_call: TRBJ2-7
v_call: TRBV12-5
cdr3_aa: ASGETGQSPYEQY

clone_size: few
j_call: TRBJ1-2
v_call: TRBV5-6
cdr3_aa: ASSPRTGGNYGYT

clone_size: .
j_call: TRBJ1-3
v_call: TRBV29-1
cdr3_aa: SVEGVRGHSGNTIY